In its sample, the clone carrying this T cell receptor beta chain was seen a few times. Its antigen is as yet unknown. Time point: newly diagnosed GD, antithyroid drugs for less than 3 months. Generation of the TCR library employed RNA extracted from PBMCs. The record originates from a study of regulatory T cells in long-lasting Graves disease. Study at large: Duration of antithyroid drug therapy among newly diagnosed Graves' patients was under 3 months. General study points: Rather than thyroid tissue, only peripheral blood underwent study.

Building the TCR beta libraries relied on iRepertoire HTBI primers, and CDR3 regions underwent Arm-PCR. TCRdb analysed the multiplex PCR reads with MiXCR anew, one entry per CDR3 protein. Here the sample spans about 540,000 distinct CDR3 sequences, approximately 12% being singletons. The germline V gene encodes CDR1 LNHDA and CDR2 SQIVND (reference sequence). The CDR3 has 17 amino acids. J gave up 2 bases and V 6 bases, and 12 bases lay outside the gene matches. These sequences were also reported in another study, on T cells in Graves' hyperthyroidism and ophthalmopathy. From that study: The diagnostic basis comprised clinical symptoms, serum thyroxine and TRAb, thyroid ultrasound and orbital computed tomography.

The chain uses TRBV19 and TRBJ2-3; 9 nucleotides agree with TRBD2. The sequenced sample was peripheral blood mononuclear cells (PBMCs), obtained at new diagnosis, from a patient treated with antithyroid drugs. This TCR came from a man aged 25 to 45 with Graves disease. The CDR3 reads CASRVGPAGGSTDTQYF. The CDR3, as DNA: TGTGCCAGTAGGGTTGGCCCTGCGGGAGGGTCCACAGATACGCAGTATTTT.